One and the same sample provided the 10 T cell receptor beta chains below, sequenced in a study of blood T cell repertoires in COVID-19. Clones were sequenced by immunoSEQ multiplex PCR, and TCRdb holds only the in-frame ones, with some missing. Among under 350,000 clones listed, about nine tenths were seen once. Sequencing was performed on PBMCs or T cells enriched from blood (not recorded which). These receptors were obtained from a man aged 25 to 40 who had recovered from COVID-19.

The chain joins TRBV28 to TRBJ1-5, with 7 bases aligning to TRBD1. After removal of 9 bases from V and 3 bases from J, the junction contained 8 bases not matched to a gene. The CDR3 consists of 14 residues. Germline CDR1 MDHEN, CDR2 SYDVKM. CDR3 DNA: TGTGCCAGTCTTAAGGGACAGATCAATCAGCCCCAGCATTTT. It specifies CASLKGQINQPQHF. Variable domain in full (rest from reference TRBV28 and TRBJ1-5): DVKVTQSSRYLVKRTGEKVFLECVQDMDHENMFWYRQDPGLGLRLIYFSYDVKMKEKGDIPEGYSVSREKKERFSLILESASTNQTSMYLCASLKGQINQPQHFGDGTRLSIL.

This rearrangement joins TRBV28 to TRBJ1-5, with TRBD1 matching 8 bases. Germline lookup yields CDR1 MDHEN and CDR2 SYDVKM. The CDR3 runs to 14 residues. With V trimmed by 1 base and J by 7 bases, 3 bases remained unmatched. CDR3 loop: CASSLFAGGQPQHF. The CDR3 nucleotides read TGTGCCAGCAGTTTATTTGCAGGGGGCCAGCCCCAGCATTTT. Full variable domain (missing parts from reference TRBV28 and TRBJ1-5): DVKVTQSSRYLVKRTGEKVFLECVQDMDHENMFWYRQDPGLGLRLIYFSYDVKMKEKGDIPEGYSVSREKKERFSLILESASTNQTSMYLCASSLFAGGQPQHFGDGTRLSIL.

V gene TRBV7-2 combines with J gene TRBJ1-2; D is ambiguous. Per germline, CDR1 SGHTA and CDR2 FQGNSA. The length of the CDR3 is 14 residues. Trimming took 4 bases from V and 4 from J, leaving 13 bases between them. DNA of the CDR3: TGTGCCAGCAGCTCAGGATTCGCCGGCTATGGCTACACCTTC. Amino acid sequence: CASSSGFAGYGYTF.

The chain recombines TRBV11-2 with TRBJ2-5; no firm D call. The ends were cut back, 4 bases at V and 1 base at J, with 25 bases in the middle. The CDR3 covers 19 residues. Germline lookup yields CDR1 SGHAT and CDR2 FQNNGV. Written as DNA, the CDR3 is TGTGCCAGCAGCTCCGGCCGGGTACGTCACAACTACCTCCAAGAGACCCAGTACTTC. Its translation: CASSSGRVRHNYLQETQYF.

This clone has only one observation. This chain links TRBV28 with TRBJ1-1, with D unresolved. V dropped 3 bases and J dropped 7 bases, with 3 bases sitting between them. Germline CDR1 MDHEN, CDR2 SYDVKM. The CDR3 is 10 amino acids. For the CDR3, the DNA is TGTGCCAGCAGTTTTAATGAAGCTTTCTTT. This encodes CASSFNEAFF.

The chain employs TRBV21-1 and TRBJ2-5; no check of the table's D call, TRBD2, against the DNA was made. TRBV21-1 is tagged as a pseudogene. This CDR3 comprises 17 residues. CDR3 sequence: CASSNGLAGWPRETQYF. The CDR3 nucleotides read TGTGCCAGCAGCAATGGGCTAGCGGGTTGGCCCCGGGAGACCCAGTACTTC.

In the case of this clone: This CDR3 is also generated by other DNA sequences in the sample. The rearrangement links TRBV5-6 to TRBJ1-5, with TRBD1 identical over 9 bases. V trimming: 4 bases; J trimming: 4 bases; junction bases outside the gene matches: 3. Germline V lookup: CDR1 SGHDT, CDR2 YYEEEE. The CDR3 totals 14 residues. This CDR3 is CASSPGQGNQPQHF. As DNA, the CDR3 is TGTGCCAGCAGCCCAGGACAGGGGAATCAGCCCCAGCATTTT.

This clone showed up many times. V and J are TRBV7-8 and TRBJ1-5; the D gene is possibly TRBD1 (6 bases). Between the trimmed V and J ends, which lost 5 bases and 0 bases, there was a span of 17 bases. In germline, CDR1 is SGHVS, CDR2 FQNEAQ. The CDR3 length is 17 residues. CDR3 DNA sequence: TGTGCCAGCAGCATCCTACAGGGAGACGCTAGCAATCAGCCCCAGCATTTT. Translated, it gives CASSILQGDASNQPQHF.

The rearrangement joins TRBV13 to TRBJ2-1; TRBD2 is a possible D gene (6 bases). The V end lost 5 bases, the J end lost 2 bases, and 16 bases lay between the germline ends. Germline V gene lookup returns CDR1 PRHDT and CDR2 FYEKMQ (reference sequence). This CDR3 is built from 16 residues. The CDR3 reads CASSKGGGTPYNEQFF. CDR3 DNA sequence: TGTGCCAGCAGCAAGGGTGGGGGGACCCCCTACAATGAGCAGTTCTTC.

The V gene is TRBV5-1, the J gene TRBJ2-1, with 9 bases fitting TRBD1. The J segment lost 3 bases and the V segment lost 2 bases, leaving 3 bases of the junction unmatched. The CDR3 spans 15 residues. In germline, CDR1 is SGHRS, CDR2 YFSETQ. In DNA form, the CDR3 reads TGCGCCAGCAGCTTTGGGACAGGGTACTACAATGAGCAGTTCTTC. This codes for CASSFGTGYYNEQFF.